Listed here are 31 T cell receptor beta chains from one sample, sequenced in a study of control samples from healthy donors and cancer patients. The method was immunoSEQ multiplex PCR; TCRdb's version includes in-frame clones alone and lacks a portion of them. The table includes around 170,000 clones, around 87% detected once. The sequencing sample was made of blood. The receptors here all came from a woman between 50 and 59 years old in good health.

Only a few counts were recorded for this clone. The CDR3 sequence: CATSFSGNTEAFF. CDR3 DNA: TGTGCCACCAGTTTCTCAGGAAACACTGAAGCTTTCTTT. V gene TRBV24-1 combines with J gene TRBJ1-1; no clear D. Germline V lookup: CDR1 KGHDR, CDR2 SFDVKD. Trimming stripped 6 bases from V and 2 bases from J, with 9 bases between. This CDR3 spans 13 amino acids.

The chain has TRBV7-2 and TRBJ2-1; 10 bases are a match to TRBD2. Trimming at V came to 8 bases and at J to 7 bases, leaving 14 bases not matched to a gene. CDR3 size: 16 residues. Germline CDR1 and CDR2: SGHTA and FQGNSA. The CDR3 loop reads CASSASGGPRINEQFF. The CDR3 DNA sequence: TGTGCCAGCTCTGCTAGCGGGGGACCCCGAATAAATGAGCAGTTCTTC. Using reference TRBV7-2 and TRBJ2-1 for the parts outside the CDR3, the full variable domain is GAGVSQSPSNKVTEKGKDVELRCDPISGHTALYWYRQSLGQGLEFLIYFQGNSAPDKSGLPSDRFSAERTGGSVSTLTIQRTQQEDSAVYLCASSASGGPRINEQFFGPGTRLTVL.

J is TRBJ1-2 and V is TRBV29-1; D is unclear. CDR1 SQVTM and CDR2 ANQGSEA come from the germline V gene. The CDR3 spans 12 residues. V lost 4 bases, J lost 3 bases, and 9 bases lay in between. The CDR3 protein is CSVGPGDYGYTF. The CDR3, as DNA: TGCAGCGTTGGGCCCGGAGACTATGGCTACACCTTC.

This CDR3 is CATSREPGQGPPTNEKLFF. For the CDR3, the DNA is TGTGCCACCAGCAGAGAACCGGGACAGGGCCCCCCAACTAATGAAAAACTGTTTTTT. The chain is built from TRBV15 and TRBJ1-4, with 9 bases lining up with TRBD1. CDR1 is LNHNV and CDR2 is YYDKDF in the germline V gene (reference sequence). The length of the CDR3 is 19 residues. The V gene end was trimmed by 0 bases and the J gene end by 0 bases; junction bases not matched to a gene: 8.

In this sample, this clone turned up once. This chain connects TRBV5-1 to TRBJ1-1; D is undetermined. This CDR3 is 13 amino acids long. CDR1 is SGHRS and CDR2 is YFSETQ in the germline V gene. Trimming removed 0 bases from V and 6 bases from J, with 9 bases in between. This chain's CDR3 is CASSLGRIPEAFF. The CDR3 DNA follows: TGCGCCAGCAGCTTGGGACGGATCCCTGAAGCTTTCTTT.

The chain couples TRBV28 to TRBJ1-5; 9 bases match TRBD1. Germline assignment: CDR1 MDHEN and CDR2 SYDVKM. The CDR3 length is 19 residues. V trimming: 2 bases; J trimming: 0 bases; junction bases outside the gene matches: 11. CDR3 in amino acids: CASSLQGQGILYSNQPQHF. DNA of the CDR3: TGTGCCAGCAGTTTACAGGGACAGGGAATCCTATATAGCAATCAGCCCCAGCATTTT.

The chain has TRBV7-2 and TRBJ2-1; TRBD1 might be the D (5 bases). Trimming pared 4 bases from V and 3 bases from J, leaving 16 bases between. This CDR3 is built from 16 residues. The germline gives CDR1 SGHTA, CDR2 FQGNSA. The CDR3 protein is CASSSPGSGHYNEQFF. CDR3 nucleotide sequence: TGTGCCAGCAGCTCCCCCGGGTCAGGACACTACAATGAGCAGTTCTTC.

This chain links TRBV7-2 with TRBJ1-4; the D is unclear. The CDR3 covers 13 residues. Trimming stripped 3 bases from V and 4 bases from J, with 6 bases between. Germline CDR1 is SGHTA and CDR2 is FQGNSA. CDR3 DNA: TGTGCCAGCAGCTTTTTCAGTAATGAAAAACTGTTTTTT. Protein sequence: CASSFFSNEKLFF. The full variable domain, rest sourced from reference TRBV7-2 and TRBJ1-4, is GAGVSQSPSNKVTEKGKDVELRCDPISGHTALYWYRQSLGQGLEFLIYFQGNSAPDKSGLPSDRFSAERTGGSVSTLTIQRTQQEDSAVYLCASSFFSNEKLFFGSGTQLSVL.

The rearrangement uses TRBV10-3 and TRBJ2-7; unclear D gene. Germline CDR1 and CDR2: ENHRY and SYGVKD. Trimming cost V 11 bases and J 0 bases, with 11 bases left between them. CDR3 size: 12 residues. CDR3 sequence: CASSSNSYEQYF. In nucleotides, the CDR3 is TGTGCCTCCTCCTCGAACTCCTACGAGCAGTACTTC.

This chain uses TRBV28 with TRBJ2-2, with 8 bases fitting TRBD1. With 5 bases clipped from V and 3 bases from J, the junction kept 8 bases outside the gene matches. CDR1 is MDHEN, CDR2 SYDVKM, per germline. CDR3 length: 16 amino acids. CDR3 DNA: TGTGCCAGCAGTCCCCGGGACAGGCGATACACCGGGGAGCTGTTTTTT. It yields the protein CASSPRDRRYTGELFF.

This chain connects TRBV7-3 to TRBJ2-1; 11 bases align to TRBD1. CDR3 size: 11 residues. With V trimmed by 8 bases and J by 12 bases, 3 bases remained unmatched. Germline V gene lookup returns CDR1 SGHTA and CDR2 FQGTGA. In DNA, the CDR3 is TGTGCCAGCGGACAGGGGGCTGGGCAGTTCTTC. Its protein product is CASGQGAGQFF.

This chain links TRBV6-5 with TRBJ1-5, with D tentatively TRBD1 (5 bases). The germline gives CDR1 MNHEY, CDR2 SVGAGI. Trimming shortened V by 6 bases and J by 0 bases, and 12 bases separated the two germline ends. The CDR3 is made up of 15 amino acids. The chain's CDR3 is CASRGHRDSNQPQHF. The CDR3 DNA reads as TGTGCCAGCAGAGGACACCGCGATAGCAATCAGCCCCAGCATTTT.

The V call is TRBV4-1, the J call TRBJ2-3, with 13 bases lining up with TRBD2. The germline V gene encodes CDR1 MGHRA and CDR2 YSYEKL. V shed 3 bases and J 3 bases; nucleotides not matched to a gene: 9. There are 18 residues in the CDR3. CDR3 protein: CASSHSPRTSGRTDTQYF. As DNA, the CDR3 is TGCGCCAGCAGCCATAGCCCGAGGACTAGCGGGAGAACAGATACGCAGTATTTT.

The rearrangement links TRBV3-1 (or the pseudogene TRBV3-2) to TRBJ1-1; 8 nucleotides agree with TRBD1. The germline CDR1 and CDR2 sequences are LGHDT and YNNKEL (reference sequence). With V trimmed by 4 bases and J by 2 bases, 3 bases remained unmatched. The CDR3 loop spans 14 amino acids. The CDR3 spells CASSRGQANTEAFF. CDR3 DNA: TGTGCCAGCAGCCGGGGACAGGCCAACACTGAAGCTTTCTTT.

To note about this clone: A junction end diverges from the germline sequence, so it may reflect a read error. The chain is built from TRBV30 and TRBJ2-7, with D perhaps matching TRBD2 (6 bases). Per the germline V gene, CDR1 is GTSNPN and CDR2 is SVGIG (reference sequence). The CDR3 runs to 8 residues. The CDR3 DNA sequence: TGTGCCCTGGACGGGGAGGACTTC. Translated: CALDGEDF.

V and J are TRBV15 and TRBJ2-5, with a possible D match to TRBD1 (5 bases). CDR1 and CDR2 from the germline V gene are LNHNV and YYDKDF (reference sequence). Deletions cut 5 bases from V and 2 bases from J, with 15 bases between. The CDR3 is 15 residues long. The CDR3 spells CATSGDQGRQETQYF. In DNA form, the CDR3 reads TGTGCCACCAGCGGCGATCAGGGCAGACAAGAGACCCAGTACTTC.

The chain joins TRBV6-5 to TRBJ2-3; D is tentatively TRBD1 or TRBD2 (5 bases each). CDR3 length: 12 amino acids. Germline V gene data show CDR1 as MNHEY and CDR2 as SVGAGI. With 10 bases removed from V and 6 bases from J, the gap between germline ends came to 14 bases. The CDR3 sequence: CATRTGHDTQYF. CDR3 coding DNA: TGTGCCACCAGGACGGGGCACGATACGCAGTATTTT.

The chain links TRBV27 to TRBJ2-7; TRBD2 might be the D (6 bases). In germline, CDR1 is MNHEY, CDR2 SMNVEV (reference sequence). The CDR3 has 13 residues. Trimming took off 7 bases at V and 1 base at J, with 11 bases between the two ends. CDR3 in DNA: TGTGCCAGCAATCCAGGGAGGTCCTACGAGCAGTACTTC. This translates into CASNPGRSYEQYF.

This chain links TRBV6-2 or TRBV6-3 with TRBJ2-5; D unresolved. The CDR3 consists of 11 residues. Germline CDR1 is MNHEY and CDR2 is SVGEGT. Trimming stripped 2 bases from V and 5 bases from J, with 3 bases between. CDR3 amino acids: CASSYPETQYF. Written as DNA, the CDR3 is TGTGCCAGCAGTTACCCCGAGACCCAGTACTTC.

The chain combines TRBV11-2 with TRBJ2-1, with 9 nucleotides matching TRBD2. The V gene's germline CDR1 is SGHAT and CDR2 FQNNGV. This CDR3 is 15 amino acids long. V shed 3 bases, J shed 7 bases, and the junction held 7 bases outside the gene matches. CDR3 sequence (DNA): TGTGCCAGCAGCTTCCTAGCGGGGTTTGGTAATGAGCAGTTCTTC. Its translation is CASSFLAGFGNEQFF. Full variable domain (rest looked up from reference TRBV11-2 and TRBJ2-1): EAGVAQSPRYKIIEKRQSVAFWCNPISGHATLYWYQQILGQGPKLLIQFQNNGVVDDSQLPKDRFSAERLKGVDSTLKIQPAKLEDSAVYLCASSFLAGFGNEQFFGPGTRLTVL.

V gene TRBV3-1 (or the pseudogene TRBV3-2) combines with J gene TRBJ1-4; 10 nucleotides agree with TRBD1. This CDR3 has 14 residues. V shed 3 bases and J 7 bases; nucleotides not matched to a gene: 2. The germline V gene has CDR1 LGHDT and CDR2 YNNKEL (reference sequence). The CDR3 DNA is TGTGCCAGCAGCCATAGGACAGGGGGTGAAAAACTGTTTTTT. Its protein is CASSHRTGGEKLFF.

V gene TRBV4-3 combines with J gene TRBJ2-2, with 10 bases that match TRBD2. J lost 3 bases, V lost 6 bases, and 4 bases had no gene match. CDR3 length: 15 amino acids. Germline lookup yields CDR1 LGHNA and CDR2 YSLEER. This chain's CDR3 is CASRKAGGDTGELFF. The CDR3 bases are TGCGCCAGCAGAAAAGCGGGAGGGGACACCGGGGAGCTGTTTTTT.

The chain combines TRBV6-4 with TRBJ1-6, with 7 bases lining up with TRBD1. The germline V gene encodes CDR1 MRHNA and CDR2 SNTAGT. Unmatched junction bases numbered 4, after V lost 5 bases and J lost 6 bases. The CDR3 has 14 amino acids. The CDR3, as DNA: TGTGCCAGCAGTCGGGACAGTGGTAATTCACCCCTCCACTTT. It is translated as CASSRDSGNSPLHF.

The chain employs TRBV27 and TRBJ1-5, with D possibly being TRBD1 (6 bases). CDR3 length: 16 residues. From germline, CDR1 is MNHEY and CDR2 SMNVEV (reference sequence). Trimming left V 2 bases short and J 1 base short, with 12 bases between. The CDR3 loop is CASSLIGGRSNQPQHF. In DNA, the CDR3 is TGTGCCAGCAGTTTAATTGGGGGCCGAAGCAATCAGCCCCAGCATTTT.

The chain combines TRBV7-3 with TRBJ2-2; D is unclear. The CDR3 loop spans 16 amino acids. Germline loops: CDR1 SGHTA, CDR2 FQGTGA. Trimming shortened V by 2 bases and J by 1 base, and 11 bases separated the two germline ends. The chain's CDR3 is CASSLYHSLNTGELFF. As DNA, the CDR3 is TGTGCCAGCAGCTTATATCACAGCCTGAACACCGGGGAGCTGTTTTTT.

This sequence joins TRBV6-2 or TRBV6-3 and TRBJ1-1; 7 positions agree with TRBD1. This CDR3 comprises 16 residues. Germline values: CDR1 MNHEY, CDR2 SVGEGT. V lost 1 base, J lost 4 bases, and 9 bases stayed unmatched. The CDR3 here is CASSYFGTDGSTEAFF. The CDR3 DNA is TGTGCCAGCAGTTACTTTGGGACAGATGGTAGCACTGAAGCTTTCTTT.

DNA for the CDR3: TGCAGCGTTGAAGATCGAGGACAGTACTTTCCGAAAAAACTGTTTTTT. Translating gives CSVEDRGQYFPKKLFF. This rearrangement joins TRBV29-1 to TRBJ1-4; possibly TRBD1 for D (6 bases). Germline lookup yields CDR1 SQVTM and CDR2 ANQGSEA. This CDR3 is built from 16 residues. Trimming took 0 bases from V and 9 from J, leaving 20 bases between them.

The chain links TRBV5-5 to TRBJ1-5; D is perhaps TRBD1 (5 bases). Germline V gene data show CDR1 as SGHKS and CDR2 as YYEKEE (reference sequence). Trimming left V 0 bases short and J 6 bases short, with 7 bases between. CDR3 length: 13 residues. The CDR3 protein is CASSLEGFQPQHF. Here the CDR3 DNA reads TGTGCCAGCAGCTTGGAGGGGTTTCAGCCCCAGCATTTT.

V gene TRBV4-3 combines with J gene TRBJ2-1; D ambiguous. CDR1 is LGHNA and CDR2 is YSLEER in the germline V gene. The CDR3 length is 13 residues. V lost 4 bases and J lost 4, with 8 bases in between. Here the CDR3 reads CASSPLGYNEQFF. The CDR3 coding sequence is TGCGCCAGCAGCCCGCTGGGGTACAATGAGCAGTTCTTC.

V gene TRBV28 combines with J gene TRBJ1-5, with D maybe TRBD1 (6 bases). The CDR3 spans 14 residues. The germline gives CDR1 MDHEN, CDR2 SYDVKM. Trimming cost V 5 bases and J 0 bases, with 8 bases left between them. The CDR3 spells CASSTQGSNQPQHF. In nucleotides, the CDR3 is TGTGCCAGCAGTACACAGGGTAGCAATCAGCCCCAGCATTTT.

This sequence joins TRBV27 and TRBJ1-5; 9 positions match TRBD1. Germline CDR1 reads MNHEY; CDR2 reads SMNVEV (reference sequence). The CDR3 sequence is 16 residues long. J gave up 4 bases and V 5 bases, and 9 bases lay outside the gene matches. The DNA for the CDR3 is TGTGCCAGCAGTCTACAGGGGGCTCTACGAAATCAGCCCCAGCATTTT. Amino acid sequence: CASSLQGALRNQPQHF.